A selection of T cell receptor beta chains follows, all from one sample in a study of blood T cells in healthy people across ages. TCRdb redid the calling of the 5' RACE reads with MiXCR, one entry per CDR3 protein. This table holds nearly 800,000 distinct CDR3 sequences, roughly 56% found once. The sample consisted of blood. Receptors originate from a man aged 40-55 years in good health. Each CDR3 is given with its conserved first and last residue. A D gene is named only where the DNA matches it firmly. Some rows mark clone size as missing; the rest say once, few, many or name a class of expanded clone.

>13|TRBJ1-5|.|TRBV20-1|.
TGCAGTGTTGAGTCGACAGACAATCAGCCCCAGCATTTT
CSVESTDNQPQHF
>19|TRBJ1-2|.|TRBV11-2|TRBD1
TGTGCCAGCAGCTTGGACAGGGGACCCCCTCGGGCCACTAACTATGGCTACACCTTC
CASSLDRGPPRATNYGYTF
>15|TRBJ2-3|.|TRBV20-1|TRBD2
TGCAGTGCTAGAACCACTAGCGGGAGGACAGATACGCAGTATTTT
CSARTTSGRTDTQYF
>18|TRBJ1-5|many|TRBV27|TRBD1
TGTGCCAGCAGTTTGTGGGGACCTCCCAGGGACAGGGATCAGCCCCAGCATTTT
CASSLWGPPRDRDQPQHF
>17|TRBJ1-6|few|TRBV27|.
TGTGCCAGCAGCTCCCCCGGGGGGACTCCCTATAATTCACCCCTCCACTTT
CASSSPGGTPYNSPLHF
>15|TRBJ1-1|many|TRBV29-1|TRBD1
TGCAGCGCGGTCATTGGGACAGGGCAAAGAACTGAAGCTTTCTTT
CSAVIGTGQRTEAFF
>15|TRBJ2-3|.|TRBV18|.
TGTGCCAGCTACGGGGCTAGCGTTTATGAAGATACGCAGTATTTT
CASYGASVYEDTQYF
>12|TRBJ1-1|.|TRBV11-3|.
TGTGCCAGCACCCCCGTGAACACTGAAGCTTTCTTT
CASTPVNTEAFF
>16|TRBJ1-5|.|TRBV6-6|.
TGTGCCAGCAGACAAGGACAGACTTATAGCAATCAGCCCCAGCATTTT
CASRQGQTYSNQPQHF
>15|TRBJ2-5|once|TRBV4-3|.
TGCGCCAGCGGCCAAGAGGTCCTCAGCGGGGAGACCCAGTACTTC
CASGQEVLSGETQYF
>15|TRBJ2-3|.|TRBV6-5|.
TGTGCCAGCAGTTACTCGACTGGGAGTATAGATACGCAGTATTTT
CASSYSTGSIDTQYF
>11|TRBJ2-7|many|TRBV29-1|.
TGCAGCGTTGAAGGAGGACACAAGCAGTACTTC
CSVEGGHKQYF
>15|TRBJ2-1|.|TRBV20-1|.
TGCAGTGCCGCCCGCCCGCAGGGACGCTACAATGAGCAGTTCTTC
CSAARPQGRYNEQFF
>13|TRBJ1-1|.|TRBV29-1|.
TGCAGCGTTGAAGATTGGGGGGATGTTGAAGCTTTCTTT
CSVEDWGDVEAFF
>13|TRBJ2-7|medium-sized|TRBV29-1|.
TGCAGCGTTGAAGACGGGAACTTTTGGGAGCAGTACTTC
CSVEDGNFWEQYF
>15|TRBJ2-3|.|TRBV5-4|TRBD1
TGTGCCAGCAGCGATCGGACAGGGCGCGCAGATACGCAGTATTTT
CASSDRTGRADTQYF
>14|TRBJ1-1|once|TRBV27|.
TGTGCCAGCAGTGTTTGGCCAGGGGCCACTGAAGCTTTCTTT
CASSVWPGATEAFF
>10|TRBJ2-1|few|TRBV29-1|.
TGCAGCGGCCTATACAATGAGCAGTTCTTC
CSGLYNEQFF
>15|TRBJ1-4|.|TRBV25-1|.
TGTGCCAGCAGTCGTATCGACACGTATAATGAAAAACTGTTTTTT
CASSRIDTYNEKLFF
>15|TRBJ1-1|.|TRBV2|.
TGTGCCAGCAGCATGAGGAGACAGGCGAACACTGAAGCTTTCTTT
CASSMRRQANTEAFF
>15|TRBJ2-2|.|TRBV10-3|.
TGTGCCATCAGTGAAACAGGGCGCGGGACCGGGGAGCTGTTTTTT
CAISETGRGTGELFF
>14|TRBJ1-5|once|TRBV28|TRBD1
TGTGCCAGCAGTTACAGGGGAACGAATCAGCCCCAGCATTTT
CASSYRGTNQPQHF
>14|TRBJ1-2|few|TRBV13|.
TGTGCCAGCAGCTTACGGTTAGCTAACTATGGCTACACCTTC
CASSLRLANYGYTF
>13|TRBJ2-7|.|TRBV4-2|.
TGTGCCAGCAGCCAAGCGGTCCGGGACCGGCGGTACTTC
CASSQAVRDRRYF
>16|TRBJ2-3|.|TRBV3-1|TRBD1
TGTGCCAGCAGCCAAGAGGGACAGGGGGCATGGGATACGCAGTATTTT
CASSQEGQGAWDTQYF
>13|TRBJ1-1|few|TRBV4-2|.
TGTGCCAGCAGACTCGAGTTGAACACTGAAGCTTTCTTT
CASRLELNTEAFF
>19|TRBJ2-5|.|TRBV3-1|TRBD2
TGTGCCAGCAGCCATTATGGAATAGCGGGGGGCGCGGGGCGAGAGACCCAGTACTTC
CASSHYGIAGGAGRETQYF
>15|TRBJ1-4|.|TRBV28|.
TGTGCCAGCAGTTTATATGGGGAGGGTAATGAAAAACTGTTTTTT
CASSLYGEGNEKLFF
>15|TRBJ2-1|few|TRBV5-1|.
TGCGCCAGCAGCTTGGCCCCACCAAGGGTGGGTGAGCAGTTCTTC
CASSLAPPRVGEQFF
>14|TRBJ2-3|many|TRBV7-9|.
TGTGCCAGCAGCTCCCCAGTAAGGGCAGATACGCAGTATTTT
CASSSPVRADTQYF
>13|TRBJ1-2|.|TRBV5-8|.
TGTGCCAGCAGCCAAAGACGGGACTATGGCTACACCTTC
CASSQRRDYGYTF
>15|TRBJ1-2|few|TRBV29-1|TRBD1
TGCAGCGTGTACACCGGGACAGAGATCCGGAATGGCTACACCTTC
CSVYTGTEIRNGYTF
>13|TRBJ2-5|few|TRBV4-2|.
TGTGCCAGCAGCCAATTTACCCAAGAGACCCAGTACTTC
CASSQFTQETQYF
>12|TRBJ2-7|.|TRBV29-1|TRBD2
TGCAGCACCACGGGGGAGGGCTACGAGCAGTACTTC
CSTTGEGYEQYF
>10|TRBJ2-1|.|TRBV2|TRBD2
TGTGCCAGCGGGGGGGGTCAGCAGTTCTTC
CASGGGQQFF
>15|TRBJ2-1|.|TRBV15|.
TGTGCCACCAATCGACCGGGACTTCCCGACAATGAGCAGTTCTTC
CATNRPGLPDNEQFF
>16|TRBJ2-1|.|TRBV21-1|.
TGTGCCAGCAGCAAATATGCTAGCGGGAGTAAGGATGAGCAGTTCTTC
CASSKYASGSKDEQFF
>15|TRBJ1-1|.|TRBV9|.
TGTGCCAGCAGCGGCCCCGCTAGAAAGAACACTGAAGCTTTCTTT
CASSGPARKNTEAFF
>12|TRBJ1-2|.|TRBV29-1|.
TGCAGCGTTGAAGCTGGGAACTATGGCTACACCTTC
CSVEAGNYGYTF
>17|TRBJ2-3|.|TRBV20-1|TRBD1
TGCAGTGCTACACCGGGACAGCGACTGATTACCACAGATACGCAGTATTTT
CSATPGQRLITTDTQYF
>14|TRBJ1-2|.|TRBV20-1|.
TGCAGTGCTAGAGATGAGCTGGCTCCTAGGGACTACACCTTC
CSARDELAPRDYTF
>16|TRBJ2-3|.|TRBV28|TRBD1
TGTGCCAGCAGTCCTCACCGGGACAGGGCGAAAGATACGCAGTATTTT
CASSPHRDRAKDTQYF
>16|TRBJ2-7|few|TRBV5-1|TRBD2
TGCGCCAGCAGCTCCTGGACTAGCTTATTCTCCTACGAGCAGTACTTC
CASSSWTSLFSYEQYF
>14|TRBJ2-3|many|TRBV4-3|.
TGCGCCAGCAGCCAAGAAGGGAGAACAGATACGCAGTATTTT
CASSQEGRTDTQYF
>16|TRBJ2-1|few|TRBV29-1|TRBD2
TGCAGCGTTGAAGGTAGCGGGAGTCGGTCCTACAATGAGCAGTTCTTC
CSVEGSGSRSYNEQFF
>15|TRBJ2-1|.|TRBV12-3/TRBV12-4|TRBD2
TGTGCCAGCACCTTCGGACTAGCGGGAGGGAATGAGCAGTTCTTC
CASTFGLAGGNEQFF
>15|TRBJ1-2|.|TRBV3-1|.
TGTGCCAGCAGTCAAAGTCGGGACATAGGGTATGGCTACACCTTC
CASSQSRDIGYGYTF
>15|TRBJ1-1|.|TRBV10-3|TRBD1
TGTGCCATCAGTGAGTCGGGACAGAAGAACACTGAAGCTTTCTTT
CAISESGQKNTEAFF
>14|TRBJ2-1|few|TRBV11-2|TRBD2
TGTGCCAGCAGTCTAACTAGCGGGAGAGGTGAGCAGTTCTTC
CASSLTSGRGEQFF
>13|TRBJ2-5|.|TRBV29-1|.
TGCAGCGTCCAAATCGCAGGCGGGGAGACCCAGTACTTC
CSVQIAGGETQYF
>15|TRBJ1-3|few|TRBV27|.
TGTGCCAGCAGTTCCGGCAGGGGCGTTGGAAACACCATATATTTT
CASSSGRGVGNTIYF
>14|TRBJ2-7|.|TRBV5-1|TRBD2
TGCGCCAGCGGCAGTTCGCGGGAGGGCTACGAGCAGTACTTC
CASGSSREGYEQYF
>11|TRBJ1-1|.|TRBV10-2|.
TGCGCCAGCGGCAGGGGCGATTTGGCTTTCTTT
CASGRGDLAFF
>17|TRBJ2-3|.|TRBV6-7|TRBD2
TGTGCCAGCAGTTACCTGGCTAGCGGGAGTCGTACAGATACGCAGTATTTT
CASSYLASGSRTDTQYF
>16|TRBJ2-3|.|TRBV3-1|.
TGTGCCAGCAGCCAAGACTACGCGGCTAGCACAGATACGCAGTATTTT
CASSQDYAASTDTQYF
>16|TRBJ2-3|.|TRBV11-3|TRBD1
TGTGCCAGCAGCTCTGCTCGACAGGGGCCCACAGATACGCAGTATTTT
CASSSARQGPTDTQYF
>15|TRBJ2-1|.|TRBV29-1|TRBD1
TGCAGCGTCCCCGGGCAGGGGGCCGATTACAATGAGCAGTTCTTC
CSVPGQGADYNEQFF
>17|TRBJ1-6|.|TRBV7-2|.
TGTGCCAGCAGCTCGGAAAGGACATCCCTGGGTAATTCACCCCTCCACTTT
CASSSERTSLGNSPLHF
>16|TRBJ2-3|once|TRBV7-3|TRBD1
TGTGCCAGCAGCGCCAAGACAGGGGCGGGGACAGATACGCAGTATTTT
CASSAKTGAGTDTQYF
>14|TRBJ2-5|.|TRBV24-1|TRBD1
TGTGCCACCGGGGGACAGGGGGATCAAGAGACCCAGTACTTC
CATGGQGDQETQYF